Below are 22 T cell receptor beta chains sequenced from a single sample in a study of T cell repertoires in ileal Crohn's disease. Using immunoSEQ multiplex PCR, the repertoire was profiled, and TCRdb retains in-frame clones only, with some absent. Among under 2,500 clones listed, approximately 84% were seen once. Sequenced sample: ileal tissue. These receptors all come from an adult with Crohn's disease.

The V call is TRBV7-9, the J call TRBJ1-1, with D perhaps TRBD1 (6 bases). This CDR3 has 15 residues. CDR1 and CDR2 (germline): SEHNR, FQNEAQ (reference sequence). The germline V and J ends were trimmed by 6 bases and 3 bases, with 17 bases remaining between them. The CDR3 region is CASRQGSWKDTEAFF. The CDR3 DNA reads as TGTGCCAGCAGACAGGGAAGCTGGAAGGACACTGAAGCTTTCTTT.

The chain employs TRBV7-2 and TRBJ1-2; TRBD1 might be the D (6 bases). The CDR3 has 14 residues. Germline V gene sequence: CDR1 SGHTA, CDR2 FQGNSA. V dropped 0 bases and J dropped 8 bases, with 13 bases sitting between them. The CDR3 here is CASSLAAQGRGYTF. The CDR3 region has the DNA TGTGCCAGCAGCTTAGCGGCGCAGGGGAGAGGCTACACCTTC.

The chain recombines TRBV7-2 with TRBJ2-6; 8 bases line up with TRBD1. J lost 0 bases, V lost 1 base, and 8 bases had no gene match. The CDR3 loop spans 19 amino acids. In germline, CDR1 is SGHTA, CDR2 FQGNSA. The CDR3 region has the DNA TGTGCCAGCAGCTTAGGGCGGGACAGGTTGTACTCTGGGGCCAACGTCCTGACTTTC. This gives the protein CASSLGRDRLYSGANVLTF.

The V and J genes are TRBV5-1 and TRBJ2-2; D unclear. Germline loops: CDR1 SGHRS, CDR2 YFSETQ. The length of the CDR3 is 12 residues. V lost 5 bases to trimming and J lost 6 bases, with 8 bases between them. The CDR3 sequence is CASSPYPGELFF. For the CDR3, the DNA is TGCGCCAGCAGTCCCTATCCCGGGGAGCTGTTTTTT. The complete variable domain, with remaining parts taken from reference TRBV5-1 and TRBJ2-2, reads KAGVTQTPRYLIKTRGQQVTLSCSPISGHRSVSWYQQTPGQGLQFLFEYFSETQRNKGNFPGRFSGRQFSNSRSEMNVSTLELGDSALYLCASSPYPGELFFGEGSRLTVL.

CDR3 sequence reads: CASSPGTGSETEAFF. CDR3 coding DNA: TGCGCCAGCAGCCCGGGGACAGGGTCAGAGACTGAAGCTTTCTTT. The rearrangement joins TRBV4-3 to TRBJ1-1, with TRBD1 matching over 9 bases. The trim removed 4 bases at V and 5 bases at J, leaving 8 bases unmatched. Germline V gene sequence: CDR1 LGHNA, CDR2 YSLEER. There are 15 residues in the CDR3.

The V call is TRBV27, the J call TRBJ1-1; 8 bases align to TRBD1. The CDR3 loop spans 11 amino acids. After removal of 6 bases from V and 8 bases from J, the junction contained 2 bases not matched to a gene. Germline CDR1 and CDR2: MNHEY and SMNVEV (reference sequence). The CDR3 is CASRTGGEAFF. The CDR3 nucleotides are TGTGCCAGCAGAACAGGGGGAGAAGCTTTCTTT.

The CDR3 DNA reads TGTGCCAGTAGTGATGGACAGCGCCCCCCCAACTATGGCTACACCTTC. Residues: CASSDGQRPPNYGYTF. The rearrangement joins TRBV19 to TRBJ1-2; the D gene is possibly TRBD1 (6 bases). The length of the CDR3 is 16 residues. With 5 bases removed from V and 2 bases from J, the gap between germline ends came to 18 bases. CDR1 is LNHDA and CDR2 is SQIVND in the germline V gene (reference sequence).

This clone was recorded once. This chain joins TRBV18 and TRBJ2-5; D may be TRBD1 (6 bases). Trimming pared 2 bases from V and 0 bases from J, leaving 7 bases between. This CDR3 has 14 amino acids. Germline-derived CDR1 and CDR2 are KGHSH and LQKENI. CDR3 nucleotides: TGTGCCAGCTCACCAGGGACAAACCAAGAGACCCAGTACTTC. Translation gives CASSPGTNQETQYF.

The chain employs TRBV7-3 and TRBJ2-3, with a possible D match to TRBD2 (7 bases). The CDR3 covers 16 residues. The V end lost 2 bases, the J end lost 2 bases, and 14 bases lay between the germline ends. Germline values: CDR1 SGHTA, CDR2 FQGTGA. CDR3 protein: CASSLVPGGATDTQYF. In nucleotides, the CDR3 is TGTGCCAGCAGCTTAGTTCCGGGGGGCGCCACAGATACGCAGTATTTT.

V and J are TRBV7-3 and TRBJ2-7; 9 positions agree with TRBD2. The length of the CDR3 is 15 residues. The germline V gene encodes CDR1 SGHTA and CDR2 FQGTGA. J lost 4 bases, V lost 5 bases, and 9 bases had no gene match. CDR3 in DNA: TGTGCCAGCAGCGAAGCGGCGGGGGGGCCTTACGAGCAGTACTTC. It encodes CASSEAAGGPYEQYF.

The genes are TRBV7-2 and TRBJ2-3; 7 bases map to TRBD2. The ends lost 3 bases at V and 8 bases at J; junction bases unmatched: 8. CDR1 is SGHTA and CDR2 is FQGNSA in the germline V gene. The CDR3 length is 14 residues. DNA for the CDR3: TGTGCCAGCAGCTTGGGAGGGGCTGTCCCTACGCAGTATTTT. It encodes CASSLGGAVPTQYF.

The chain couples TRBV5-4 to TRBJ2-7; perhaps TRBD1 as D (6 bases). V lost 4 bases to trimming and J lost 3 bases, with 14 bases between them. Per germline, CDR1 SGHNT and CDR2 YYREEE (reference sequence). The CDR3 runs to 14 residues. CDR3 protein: CASSLDRSLYEQYF. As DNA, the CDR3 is TGTGCCAGCAGCCTGGACAGAAGCCTCTACGAGCAGTACTTC.

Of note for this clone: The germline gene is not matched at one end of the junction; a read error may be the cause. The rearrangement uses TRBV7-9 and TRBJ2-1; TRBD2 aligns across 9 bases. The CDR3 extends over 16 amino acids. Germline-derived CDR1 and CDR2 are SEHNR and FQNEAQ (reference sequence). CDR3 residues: CASSFARGGSNNEQFF. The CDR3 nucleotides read TGTGCCAGCAGCTTTGCGCGGGGGGGCTCCAACAATGAGCAGTTCTTC.

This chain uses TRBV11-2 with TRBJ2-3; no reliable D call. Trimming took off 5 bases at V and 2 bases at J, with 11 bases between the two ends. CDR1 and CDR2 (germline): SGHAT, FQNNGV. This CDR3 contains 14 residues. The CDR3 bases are TGTGCCAGCAGCACACAGACGTTCACAGATACGCAGTATTTT. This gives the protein CASSTQTFTDTQYF.

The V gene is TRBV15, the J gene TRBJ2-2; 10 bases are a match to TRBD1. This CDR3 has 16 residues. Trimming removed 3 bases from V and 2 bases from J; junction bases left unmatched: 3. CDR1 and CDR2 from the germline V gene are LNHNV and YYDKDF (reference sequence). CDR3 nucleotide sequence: TGTGCCACCAGCAGGAGACAGGGGGCAAACACCGGGGAGCTGTTTTTT. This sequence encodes CATSRRQGANTGELFF.

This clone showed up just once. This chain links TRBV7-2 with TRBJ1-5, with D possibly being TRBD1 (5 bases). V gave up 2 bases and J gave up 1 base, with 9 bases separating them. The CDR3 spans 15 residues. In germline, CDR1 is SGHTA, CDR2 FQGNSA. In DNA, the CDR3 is TGTGCCAGCAGCTTATTTCAGGGAAGCAATCAGCCCCAGCATTTT. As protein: CASSLFQGSNQPQHF.

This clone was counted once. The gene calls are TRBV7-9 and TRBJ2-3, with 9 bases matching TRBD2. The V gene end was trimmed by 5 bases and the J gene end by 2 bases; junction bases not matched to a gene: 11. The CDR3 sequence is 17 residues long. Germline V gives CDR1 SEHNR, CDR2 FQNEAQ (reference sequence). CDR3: CASSGPGGGGATDTQYF. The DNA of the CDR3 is TGTGCCAGCAGCGGCCCGGGGGGCGGGGGGGCCACAGATACGCAGTATTTT.

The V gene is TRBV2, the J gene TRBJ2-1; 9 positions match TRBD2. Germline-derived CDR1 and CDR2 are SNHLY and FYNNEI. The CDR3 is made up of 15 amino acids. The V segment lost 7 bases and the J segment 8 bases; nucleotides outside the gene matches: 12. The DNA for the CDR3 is TGTGCCAGCACCGCGGGGACTAGCTTTGGGGATGAGCAGTTCTTC. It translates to CASTAGTSFGDEQFF.

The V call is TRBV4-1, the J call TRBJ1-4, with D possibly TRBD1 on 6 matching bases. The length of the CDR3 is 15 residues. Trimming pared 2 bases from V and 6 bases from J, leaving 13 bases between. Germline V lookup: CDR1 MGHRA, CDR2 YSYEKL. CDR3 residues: CASSQRGGGHEKLFF. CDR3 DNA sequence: TGCGCCAGCAGCCAAAGGGGAGGGGGGCATGAAAAACTGTTTTTT.

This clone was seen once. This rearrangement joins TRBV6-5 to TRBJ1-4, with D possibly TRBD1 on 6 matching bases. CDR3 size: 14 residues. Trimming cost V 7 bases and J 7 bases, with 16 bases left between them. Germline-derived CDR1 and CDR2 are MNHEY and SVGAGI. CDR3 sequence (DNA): TGTGCCAGCAAAGACCAGGGGTGGAGTGAAAAACTGTTTTTT. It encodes CASKDQGWSEKLFF.

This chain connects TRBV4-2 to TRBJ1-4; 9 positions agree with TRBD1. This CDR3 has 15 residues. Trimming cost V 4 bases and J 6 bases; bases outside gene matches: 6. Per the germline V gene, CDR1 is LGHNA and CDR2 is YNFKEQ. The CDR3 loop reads CASSLGQGEDEKLFF. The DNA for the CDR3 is TGTGCCAGCAGCCTGGGACAGGGTGAGGATGAAAAACTGTTTTTT.

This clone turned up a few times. CDR3 protein: CASSRQGSRLGTEAFF. CDR3 sequence (DNA): TGTGCCAGCAGTAGACAGGGGTCGCGGCTGGGGACTGAAGCTTTCTTT. This chain uses TRBV11-2 with TRBJ1-1, with 8 bases fitting TRBD1. Germline values: CDR1 SGHAT, CDR2 FQNNGV. The CDR3 contains 16 residues. V was pared by 6 bases and J by 5 bases, with 14 bases of the junction left unmatched.